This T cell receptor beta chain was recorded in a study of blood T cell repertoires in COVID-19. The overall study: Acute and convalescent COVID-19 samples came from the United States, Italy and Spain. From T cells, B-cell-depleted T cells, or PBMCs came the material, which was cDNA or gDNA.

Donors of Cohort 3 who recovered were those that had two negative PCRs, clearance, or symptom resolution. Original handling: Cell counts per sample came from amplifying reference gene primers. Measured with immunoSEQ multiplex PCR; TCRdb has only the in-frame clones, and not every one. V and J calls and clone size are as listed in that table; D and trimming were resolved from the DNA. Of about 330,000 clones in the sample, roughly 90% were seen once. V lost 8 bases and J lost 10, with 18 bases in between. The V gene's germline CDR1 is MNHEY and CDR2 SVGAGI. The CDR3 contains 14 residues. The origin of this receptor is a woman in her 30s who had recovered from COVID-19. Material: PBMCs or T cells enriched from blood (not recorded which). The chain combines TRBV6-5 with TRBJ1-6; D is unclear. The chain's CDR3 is CASGRLGSGSPLHF. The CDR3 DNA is TGTGCCAGCGGAAGGTTAGGGAGTGGCTCACCCCTCCACTTT.